This T cell receptor (beta chain) stems from a study of control samples from healthy donors and cancer patients. The assay was immunoSEQ multiplex PCR, and TCRdb's table has in-frame clones only and misses some. The sample has under 200,000 clones; 94% are singletons. This CDR3 spans 15 amino acids. J lost 0 bases, V lost 10 bases, and 9 bases had no gene match. Germline CDR1 and CDR2: ENHRY and SYGVKD. The chain couples TRBV10-3 to TRBJ1-5; 7 bases map to TRBD1. This clonotype originated in a man in his 60s with colorectal cancer. Sequenced material: PBMCs. CDR3 DNA: TGTGCCACGGCGGGACAGTCATATAGCAATCAGCCCCAGCATTTT. Translating it yields CATAGQSYSNQPQHF.